This TCR beta chain was identified during a study of T-cell reconstitution after alpha-beta-depleted transplantation in children. Study-wide results and caveats: Counts and diversity of T cells one year after transplant came mostly from newly produced T cells.

For TCRbeta, the library was prepared with unique molecular identifiers. TCRdb analysed the PCR reads with MiXCR anew, one entry per CDR3 protein. The sample lists fewer than 250,000 distinct CDR3 sequences; approximately 19% were seen once. Germline V lookup: CDR1 ENHRY, CDR2 SYGVKD. V dropped 5 bases and J dropped 4 bases, with 20 bases sitting between them. This CDR3 is built from 17 residues. This clonotype occurred many times. What it recognizes is unknown. The chain has TRBV10-3 and TRBJ2-2; the D gene is possibly TRBD2 (5 bases). Material: PBMCs, mostly from graft donor cells, obtained 360 days after TCRalphabeta/CD19-depleted stem cell transplant. The receptor was isolated from a male patient under 10 years old who had a stem cell transplant for acute lymphoblastic leukemia, so the T cells may come from the graft donor. The CDR3 here is CAISSIGNGLFTGELFF. The CDR3 DNA follows: TGTGCCATCAGTAGCATTGGCAACGGACTGTTCACCGGGGAGCTGTTTTTT.